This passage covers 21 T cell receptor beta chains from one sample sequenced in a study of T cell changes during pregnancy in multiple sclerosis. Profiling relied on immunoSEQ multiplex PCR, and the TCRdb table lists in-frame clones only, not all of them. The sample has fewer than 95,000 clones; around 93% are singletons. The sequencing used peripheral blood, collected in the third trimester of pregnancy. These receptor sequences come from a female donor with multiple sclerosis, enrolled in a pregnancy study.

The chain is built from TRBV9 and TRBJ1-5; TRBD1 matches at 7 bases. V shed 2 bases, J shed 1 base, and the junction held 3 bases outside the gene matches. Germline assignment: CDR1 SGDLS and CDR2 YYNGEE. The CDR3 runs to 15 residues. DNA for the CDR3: TGTGCCAGCAGCGTGACAGGGAACAGCAATCAGCCCCAGCATTTT. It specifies CASSVTGNSNQPQHF.

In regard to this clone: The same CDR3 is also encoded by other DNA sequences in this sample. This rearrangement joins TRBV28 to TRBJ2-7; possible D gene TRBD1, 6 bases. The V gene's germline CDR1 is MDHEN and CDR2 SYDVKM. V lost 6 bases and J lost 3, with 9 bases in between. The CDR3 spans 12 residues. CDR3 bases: TGTGCCAGCAGCTTGGACAGCTACGAGCAGTACTTC. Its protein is CASSLDSYEQYF. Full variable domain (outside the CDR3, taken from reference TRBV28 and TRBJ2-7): DVKVTQSSRYLVKRTGEKVFLECVQDMDHENMFWYRQDPGLGLRLIYFSYDVKMKEKGDIPEGYSVSREKKERFSLILESASTNQTSMYLCASSLDSYEQYFGPGTRLTVT.

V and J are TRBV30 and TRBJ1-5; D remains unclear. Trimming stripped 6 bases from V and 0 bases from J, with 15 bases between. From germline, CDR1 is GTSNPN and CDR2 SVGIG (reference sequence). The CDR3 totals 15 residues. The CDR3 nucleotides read TGTGCCTGCTGCATTACAGATTATAGCAATCAGCCCCAGCATTTT. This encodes CACCITDYSNQPQHF.

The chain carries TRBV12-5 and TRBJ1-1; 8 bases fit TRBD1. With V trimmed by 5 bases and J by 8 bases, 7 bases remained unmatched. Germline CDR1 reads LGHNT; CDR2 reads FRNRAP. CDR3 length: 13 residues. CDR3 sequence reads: CASGPSWTGEAFF. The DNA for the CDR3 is TGTGCTAGTGGTCCCTCATGGACAGGGGAAGCTTTCTTT.

Here the CDR3 reads CASKLLDSNQPQHF. The CDR3 DNA is TGTGCCAGCAAACTATTGGATAGCAATCAGCCCCAGCATTTT. The chain combines TRBV28 with TRBJ1-5, with D unresolved. This CDR3 has 14 amino acids. Germline V gives CDR1 MDHEN, CDR2 SYDVKM. V dropped 7 bases and J dropped 0 bases, with 10 bases sitting between them.

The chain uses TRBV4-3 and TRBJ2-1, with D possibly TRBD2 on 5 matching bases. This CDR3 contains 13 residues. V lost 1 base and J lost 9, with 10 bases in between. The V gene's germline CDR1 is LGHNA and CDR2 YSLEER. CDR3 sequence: CASSQAEESEQFF. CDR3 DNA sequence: TGCGCCAGCAGCCAAGCGGAGGAAAGTGAGCAGTTCTTC.

The CDR3 sequence is CASSPQGARSEAFF. The CDR3, as DNA: TGTGCCAGCAGCCCCCAGGGGGCTCGGTCTGAAGCTTTCTTT. This chain joins TRBV7-2 and TRBJ1-1; 8 nucleotides align to TRBD1. CDR1 and CDR2 (germline): SGHTA, FQGNSA. This CDR3 comprises 14 residues. V trimming: 5 bases; J trimming: 6 bases; junction bases outside the gene matches: 8.

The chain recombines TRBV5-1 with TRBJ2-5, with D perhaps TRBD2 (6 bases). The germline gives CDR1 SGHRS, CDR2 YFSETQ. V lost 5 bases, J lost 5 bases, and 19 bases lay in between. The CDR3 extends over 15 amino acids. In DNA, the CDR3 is TGCGCCAGCAGTCCCCTGCCGGGAGTCGCGGAGACCCAGTACTTC. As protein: CASSPLPGVAETQYF.

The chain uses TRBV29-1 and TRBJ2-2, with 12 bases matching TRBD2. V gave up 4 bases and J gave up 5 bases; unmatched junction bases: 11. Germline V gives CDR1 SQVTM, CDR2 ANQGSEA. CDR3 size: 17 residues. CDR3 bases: TGCAGCGTTGGGGGACTAGCGGGCGACCCGAGAACCGGGGAGCTGTTTTTT. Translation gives CSVGGLAGDPRTGELFF.

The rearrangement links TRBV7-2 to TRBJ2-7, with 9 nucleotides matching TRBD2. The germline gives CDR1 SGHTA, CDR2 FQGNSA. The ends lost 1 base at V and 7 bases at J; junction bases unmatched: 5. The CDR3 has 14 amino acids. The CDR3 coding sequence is TGTGCCAGCAGCTTAGTTGGGACTAGCAAAGAGCAGTACTTC. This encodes CASSLVGTSKEQYF. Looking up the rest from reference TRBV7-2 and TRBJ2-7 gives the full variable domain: GAGVSQSPSNKVTEKGKDVELRCDPISGHTALYWYRQSLGQGLEFLIYFQGNSAPDKSGLPSDRFSAERTGGSVSTLTIQRTQQEDSAVYLCASSLVGTSKEQYFGPGTRLTVT.

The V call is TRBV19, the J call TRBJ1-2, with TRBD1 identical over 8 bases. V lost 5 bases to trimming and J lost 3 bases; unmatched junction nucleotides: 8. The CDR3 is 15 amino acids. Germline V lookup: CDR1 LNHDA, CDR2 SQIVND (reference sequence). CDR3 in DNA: TGTGCCAGTAGTTCACCGGGACAGGCGGACTATGGCTACACCTTC. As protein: CASSSPGQADYGYTF.

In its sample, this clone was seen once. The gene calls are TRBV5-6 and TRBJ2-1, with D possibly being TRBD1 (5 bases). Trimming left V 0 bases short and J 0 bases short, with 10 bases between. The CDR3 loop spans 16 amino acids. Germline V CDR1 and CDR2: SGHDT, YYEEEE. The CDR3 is CASSLEGISSYNEQFF. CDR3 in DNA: TGTGCCAGCAGCTTGGAGGGGATTAGCTCCTACAATGAGCAGTTCTTC. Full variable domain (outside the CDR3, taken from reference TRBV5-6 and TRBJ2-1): DAGVTQSPTHLIKTRGQQVTLRCSPKSGHDTVSWYQQALGQGPQFIFQYYEEEERQRGNFPDRFSGHQFPNYSSELNVNALLLGDSALYLCASSLEGISSYNEQFFGPGTRLTVL.

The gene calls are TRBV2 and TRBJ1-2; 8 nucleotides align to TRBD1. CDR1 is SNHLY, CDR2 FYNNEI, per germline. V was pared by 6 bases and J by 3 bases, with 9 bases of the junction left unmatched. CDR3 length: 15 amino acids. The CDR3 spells CASRPLLQGDYGYTF. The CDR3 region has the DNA TGTGCCAGCAGGCCCTTACTACAGGGGGACTATGGCTACACCTTC.

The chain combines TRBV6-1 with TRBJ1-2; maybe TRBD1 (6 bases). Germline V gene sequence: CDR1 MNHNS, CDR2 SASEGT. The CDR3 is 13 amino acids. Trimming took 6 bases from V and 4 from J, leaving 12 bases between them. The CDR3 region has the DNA TGTGCCAGCAGCCCCGACAGGCGCTATGGCTACACCTTC. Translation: CASSPDRRYGYTF.

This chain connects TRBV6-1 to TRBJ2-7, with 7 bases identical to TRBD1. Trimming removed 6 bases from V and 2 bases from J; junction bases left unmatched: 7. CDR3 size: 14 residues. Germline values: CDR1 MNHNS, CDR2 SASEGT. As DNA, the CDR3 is TGTGCCAGCAGACAAGACAGGGCAACCTACGAGCAGTACTTC. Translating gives CASRQDRATYEQYF.

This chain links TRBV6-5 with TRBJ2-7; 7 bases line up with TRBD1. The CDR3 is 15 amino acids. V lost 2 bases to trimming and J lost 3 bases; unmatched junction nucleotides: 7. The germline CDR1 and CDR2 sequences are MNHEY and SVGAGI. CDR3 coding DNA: TGTGCCAGCAGTTACCCGAAAGGGGGCAGCTACGAGCAGTACTTC. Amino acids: CASSYPKGGSYEQYF.

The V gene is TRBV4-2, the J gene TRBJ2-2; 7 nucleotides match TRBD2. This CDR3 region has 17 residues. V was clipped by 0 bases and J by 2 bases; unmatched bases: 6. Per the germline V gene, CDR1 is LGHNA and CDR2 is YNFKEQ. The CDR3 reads CASSQERRGLNTGELFF. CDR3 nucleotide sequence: TGTGCCAGCAGCCAAGAAAGGCGGGGACTAAACACCGGGGAGCTGTTTTTT.

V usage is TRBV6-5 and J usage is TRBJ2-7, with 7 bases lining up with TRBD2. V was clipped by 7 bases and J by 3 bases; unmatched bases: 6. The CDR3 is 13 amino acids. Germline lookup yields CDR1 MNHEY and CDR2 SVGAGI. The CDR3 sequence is CASKRGNGYEQYF. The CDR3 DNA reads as TGTGCCAGCAAGCGGGGAAACGGCTACGAGCAGTACTTC.

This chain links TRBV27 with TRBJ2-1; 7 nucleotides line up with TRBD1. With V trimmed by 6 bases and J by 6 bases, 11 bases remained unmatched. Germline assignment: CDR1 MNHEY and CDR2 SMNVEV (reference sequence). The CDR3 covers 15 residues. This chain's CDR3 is CASSLRRQGSNEQFF. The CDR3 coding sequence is TGTGCCAGCAGCCTCCGGAGACAGGGATCCAATGAGCAGTTCTTC.

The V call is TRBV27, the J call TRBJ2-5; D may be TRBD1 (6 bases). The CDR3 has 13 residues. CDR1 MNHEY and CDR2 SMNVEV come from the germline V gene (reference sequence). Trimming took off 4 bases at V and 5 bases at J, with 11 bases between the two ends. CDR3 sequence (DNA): TGTGCCAGCAGTTACAGGGTGGGGGAGACCCAGTACTTC. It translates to CASSYRVGETQYF.

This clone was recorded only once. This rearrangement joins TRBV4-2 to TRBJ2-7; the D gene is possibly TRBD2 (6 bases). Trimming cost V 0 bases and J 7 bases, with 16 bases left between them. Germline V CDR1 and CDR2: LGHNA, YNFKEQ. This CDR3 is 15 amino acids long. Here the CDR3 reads CASSQERGTALEQYF. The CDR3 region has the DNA TGTGCCAGCAGCCAAGAGCGCGGGACCGCCTTAGAGCAGTACTTC.